One sample yielded the 22 T cell receptor beta chains listed below, sequenced in a study of blood T cell repertoires in COVID-19. Measured with immunoSEQ multiplex PCR; TCRdb has only the in-frame clones, and not every one. The table has around 200,000 clones, about 89% seen once. Sample: PBMCs or T cells enriched from blood (not recorded which). The receptors were sampled from a woman aged 18-30 years who had recovered from COVID-19.

The CDR3 protein is CASSLGTGDTGELFF. In DNA, the CDR3 is TGTGCCAGCTCCCTGGGGACAGGGGACACCGGGGAGCTGTTTTTT. This sequence joins TRBV18 and TRBJ2-2; 10 nucleotides match TRBD1. V lost 6 bases, J lost 3 bases, and 4 bases stayed unmatched. Germline assignment: CDR1 KGHSH and CDR2 LQKENI. The CDR3 runs to 15 residues.

The rearrangement joins TRBV18 to TRBJ2-7, with TRBD2 matching over 8 bases. This CDR3 is 16 amino acids long. Per the germline V gene, CDR1 is KGHSH and CDR2 is LQKENI. With 2 bases clipped from V and 0 bases from J, the junction kept 6 bases outside the gene matches. DNA for the CDR3: TGTGCCAGCTCACCATTCGAGCTAGCGGGCTCCTACGAGCAGTACTTC. This gives the protein CASSPFELAGSYEQYF.

Worth noting for this clone: Germline is not matched at one junction end, which may reflect a read error. The V gene is TRBV7-9, the J gene TRBJ2-5; D gene uncertain. This CDR3 is 11 amino acids long. CDR1 and CDR2 (germline): SEHNR, FQNEAQ (reference sequence). This CDR3 reads CVSSLSETQYF. The DNA of the CDR3 is TGTGTCAGCAGCTTGAGCGAGACCCAGTACTTC.

This chain uses TRBV30 with TRBJ2-3; no clear D gene. The CDR3 length is 14 residues. The germline gives CDR1 GTSNPN, CDR2 SVGIG (reference sequence). Trimming stripped 0 bases from V and 5 bases from J, with 12 bases between. CDR3 in amino acids: CAWSVGGHVDTQYF. The CDR3 coding sequence is TGTGCCTGGAGTGTAGGCGGCCACGTAGATACGCAGTATTTT.

V and J are TRBV20-1 and TRBJ2-1; 15 bases match TRBD2. CDR1 DFQATT and CDR2 SNEGSKA come from the germline V gene (reference sequence). The V and J ends lost 3 bases and 1 base, in that order; junction bases with no gene match: 19. The CDR3 consists of 22 residues. DNA of the CDR3: TGCAGTGCTAGTGGGCGCGGACTAGCGGGAGGGGGTATGAGGAGATCCTACAATGAGCAGTTCTTC. Residues: CSASGRGLAGGGMRRSYNEQFF.

The CDR3 DNA sequence: TGTGCCAGCAGTCCGGGACAGGCGATCGCCACCTACGAGCAGTACTTC. Its translation: CASSPGQAIATYEQYF. The gene calls are TRBV27 and TRBJ2-7, with TRBD1 identical over 8 bases. The junction had 11 bases not matched to a gene; V was cut back by 5 bases and J by 2 bases. The germline V gene encodes CDR1 MNHEY and CDR2 SMNVEV (reference sequence). The CDR3 is made up of 16 amino acids.

V and J are TRBV7-2 and TRBJ2-1; 9 nucleotides agree with TRBD2. The CDR3 length is 16 residues. Germline CDR1 reads SGHTA; CDR2 reads FQGNSA. Unmatched junction bases numbered 11, after V lost 5 bases and J lost 6 bases. In nucleotides, the CDR3 is TGTGCCAGCAGCCTAAGACTAGCGGCCGCTTCCAATGAGCAGTTCTTC. Its protein is CASSLRLAAASNEQFF. Filled out from reference TRBV7-2 and TRBJ2-1, the complete variable domain reads GAGVSQSPSNKVTEKGKDVELRCDPISGHTALYWYRQSLGQGLEFLIYFQGNSAPDKSGLPSDRFSAERTGGSVSTLTIQRTQQEDSAVYLCASSLRLAAASNEQFFGPGTRLTVL.

This clone came up a few times. One end of the junction fails to match germline, which may point to a read error. V usage is TRBV19 and J usage is TRBJ1-5, with D possibly TRBD1 on 5 matching bases. Germline V CDR1 and CDR2: LNHDA, SQIVND (reference sequence). The CDR3 spans 12 residues. The DNA for the CDR3 is TGCCTACCCATCGGGGGGAACCAGCCCCAGCATTTT. This translates into CLPIGGNQPQHF.

This clone appeared a single time. The rearrangement links TRBV5-5 to TRBJ2-7; tentatively, D is TRBD2 (6 bases). The CDR3 loop spans 14 amino acids. CDR1 is SGHKS and CDR2 is YYEKEE in the germline V gene (reference sequence). V was cut by 4 bases and J by 2 bases, with 13 bases left in between. The CDR3 region has the DNA TGTGCCAGCAGCCAAAACAGACTAGCCTACGAGCAGTACTTC. Its translation: CASSQNRLAYEQYF. The variable domain in full, completed from reference TRBV5-5 and TRBJ2-7, reads DAGVTQSPTHLIKTRGQQVTLRCSPISGHKSVSWYQQVLGQGPQFIFQYYEKEERGRGNFPDRFSARQFPNYSSELNVNALLLGDSALYLCASSQNRLAYEQYFGPGTRLTVT.

V and J are TRBV30 and TRBJ2-7, with D possibly being TRBD1 (5 bases). Germline V gene sequence: CDR1 GTSNPN, CDR2 SVGIG (reference sequence). CDR3 length: 13 residues. Trimming left V 4 bases short and J 8 bases short, with 18 bases between. CDR3 amino acids: CAWTGHGAAQQYF. CDR3 nucleotides: TGTGCCTGGACCGGACACGGCGCGGCTCAGCAGTACTTC. Full variable domain (outside the CDR3, taken from reference TRBV30 and TRBJ2-7): SQTIHQWPATLVQPVGSPLSLECTVEGTSNPNLYWYRQAAGRGLQLLFYSVGIGQISSEVPQNLSASRPQDRQFILSSKKLLLSDSGFYLCAWTGHGAAQQYFGPGTRLTVT.

The V gene is TRBV18, the J gene TRBJ2-7, with D possibly TRBD1 on 5 matching bases. CDR3 length: 14 amino acids. Germline V CDR1 and CDR2: KGHSH, LQKENI. The V gene lost 3 bases and the J gene lost 4 bases, with 13 bases spanning the gap. CDR3 sequence reads: CASSPQGDVYEQYF. The CDR3 DNA reads TGTGCCAGCTCACCCCAGGGCGATGTTTACGAGCAGTACTTC.

The chain carries TRBV10-3 and TRBJ2-5; TRBD2 agrees at 8 bases. Trimming cost V 6 bases and J 4 bases; bases outside gene matches: 13. Germline V gives CDR1 ENHRY, CDR2 SYGVKD. CDR3 length: 16 amino acids. Written as DNA, the CDR3 is TGTGCCATCAGGGACACTCATAGCGGGATACGAGAGACCCAGTACTTC. Its translation: CAIRDTHSGIRETQYF.

This chain links TRBV6-5 with TRBJ1-1; D not resolved. CDR3 length equals 14 residues. The germline V and J ends were trimmed by 3 bases and 0 bases, with 8 bases remaining between them. CDR1 MNHEY and CDR2 SVGAGI come from the germline V gene. CDR3 residues: CASSYTELNTEAFF. The CDR3 nucleotides read TGTGCCAGCAGTTATACAGAACTGAACACTGAAGCTTTCTTT.

The genes are TRBV12-3 or TRBV12-4 and TRBJ2-5, with D possibly TRBD2 on 6 matching bases. The ends were cut back, 6 bases at V and 5 bases at J, with 13 bases in the middle. The CDR3 runs 13 residues. The CDR3 DNA reads as TGTGCCAGCAGGGGCACTAGCCAGGAGACCCAGTACTTC. Protein: CASRGTSQETQYF.

Note on this clone: Other DNA sequences in this sample translate to the same CDR3. The rearrangement joins TRBV28 to TRBJ2-7, with no clear D. Trimming removed 3 bases from V and 2 bases from J, with 5 bases in between. The CDR3 totals 12 residues. Germline assignment: CDR1 MDHEN and CDR2 SYDVKM. The CDR3 region has the DNA TGTGCCAGCAGTTTGAGTGCCTACGAGCAGTACTTC. This codes for CASSLSAYEQYF.

The rearrangement uses TRBV25-1 and TRBJ2-1, with unresolved D. Trimming removed 2 bases from V and 1 base from J, with 6 bases in between. Per the germline V gene, CDR1 is MGHDK and CDR2 is SYGVNS. The CDR3 sequence is 14 residues long. CDR3 nucleotides: TGTGCCAGCAGTGAAGAGATATCCTACAATGAGCAGTTCTTC. It specifies CASSEEISYNEQFF.

CDR3: CASSSPGLAKNEQFF. The CDR3 nucleotides are TGTGCCAGCAGTTCCCCGGGACTAGCGAAAAATGAGCAGTTCTTC. The rearrangement joins TRBV6-5 to TRBJ2-1, with TRBD2 matching over 10 bases. The V gene's germline CDR1 is MNHEY and CDR2 SVGAGI. This CDR3 is 15 amino acids long. V trimming: 4 bases; J trimming: 7 bases; junction bases outside the gene matches: 7.

The rearrangement uses TRBV9 and TRBJ1-2, with D possibly being TRBD1 (6 bases). Germline-derived CDR1 and CDR2 are SGDLS and YYNGEE. Trimming shortened V by 0 bases and J by 3 bases, and 12 bases separated the two germline ends. CDR3 size: 15 residues. The chain's CDR3 is CASSVGQVKDYGYTF. The CDR3, as DNA: TGTGCCAGCAGCGTAGGACAGGTGAAAGACTATGGCTACACCTTC.

The J gene is TRBJ2-5, the V gene TRBV27; 9 nucleotides match TRBD2. The V gene end was trimmed by 2 bases and the J gene end by 5 bases; junction bases not matched to a gene: 6. Germline lookup yields CDR1 MNHEY and CDR2 SMNVEV (reference sequence). The CDR3 loop spans 15 amino acids. The CDR3 nucleotides read TGTGCCAGCAGTTTAAGGATAGCGGGAGTGGAGACCCAGTACTTC. Its translation: CASSLRIAGVETQYF.

This clone appeared a single time. The rearrangement links TRBV4-3 to TRBJ1-4; the D is unclear. This CDR3 region has 17 residues. Deletions cut 0 bases from V and 5 bases from J, with 16 bases between. In germline, CDR1 is LGHNA, CDR2 YSLEER. The CDR3 region has the DNA TGCGCCAGCAGCCAAGATTCCAGGCAACTCTTGAATGAAAAACTGTTTTTT. Amino acids: CASSQDSRQLLNEKLFF.

The chain's CDR3 is CASELQAAGPQDTQYF. As DNA, the CDR3 is TGTGCCAGCGAGCTACAAGCAGCGGGTCCCCAGGATACGCAGTATTTT. The chain is built from TRBV28 and TRBJ2-3; perhaps TRBD2 as D (6 bases). This CDR3 spans 16 amino acids. The germline gives CDR1 MDHEN, CDR2 SYDVKM. V lost 8 bases, J lost 6 bases, and 24 bases lay in between.

This sequence joins TRBV5-3 and TRBJ2-5; 9 bases line up with TRBD1. TRBV5-3 falls under the ORF class, with uncertain function. The ends lost 0 bases at V and 1 base at J; junction bases unmatched: 7. The CDR3 is made up of 17 amino acids. DNA for the CDR3: TGTGCCAGAAGCTTGGGGACAGGGGAGAAGGGCCAAGAGACCCAGTACTTC. Translating gives CARSLGTGEKGQETQYF.